Listed below are T cell receptor beta chains from one sample, sequenced in a study of PD-1 blockade in classical Hodgkin lymphoma. The protocol was immunoSEQ multiplex PCR, while the TCRdb copy is restricted to in-frame clones and leaves out a portion. Counted here are roughly 15,000 clones, approximately 68% occurring once; the ten biggest clones make up around 8.3%. Sequences were derived from peripheral blood mononuclear cells (PBMCs), sampled before the second cycle of nivolumab. These receptors originate from a human donor with classical Hodgkin lymphoma. Each CDR3 is given with its conserved first and last residue. D genes are given only for firm matches. Size is omitted from some rows. Given values are once, few, many or a class for expanded clones.

clone_size: .; j_call: TRBJ2-7; v_call: TRBV11-2; d_call: TRBD1; cdr3_nt: TGTGCCAGCAGCTTGGACAGGGGGAACGAGCAGTACTTC; cdr3_aa: CASSLDRGNEQYF
clone_size: medium-sized; j_call: TRBJ1-1; v_call: TRBV29-1; d_call: TRBD1; cdr3_nt: TGCAGCGTTTCAGGGGGGGCTGAAGCTTTCTTT; cdr3_aa: CSVSGGAEAFF
clone_size: .; j_call: TRBJ2-3; v_call: TRBV11-2; d_call: .; cdr3_nt: TGTGCCAGCAGCTTACGAATGCGGAGCACAGATACGCAGTATTTT; cdr3_aa: CASSLRMRSTDTQYF
clone_size: .; j_call: TRBJ1-1; v_call: TRBV19; d_call: .; cdr3_nt: TGTGCCAGTAGTCCGGTCGTTAACACTGAAGCTTTCTTT; cdr3_aa: CASSPVVNTEAFF
clone_size: .; j_call: TRBJ1-4; v_call: TRBV5-1; d_call: TRBD1; cdr3_nt: TGCGCCAGCAGCAGGGTCGGGACAGGGAATGAAAAACTGTTTTTT; cdr3_aa: CASSRVGTGNEKLFF
clone_size: .; j_call: TRBJ2-1; v_call: TRBV5-1; d_call: TRBD2; cdr3_nt: TGCGCCAGCAGCTTGCCGTCGGGAGGTAGCAATGAGCAGTTCTTC; cdr3_aa: CASSLPSGGSNEQFF
clone_size: .; j_call: TRBJ1-4; v_call: TRBV5-5; d_call: TRBD1; cdr3_nt: TGTGCCAGCAGGCCCGGCAGGGGGCGGGCGACTAATGAAAAACTGTTTTTT; cdr3_aa: CASRPGRGRATNEKLFF
clone_size: .; j_call: TRBJ2-7; v_call: TRBV18; d_call: TRBD2; cdr3_nt: TGTGCCAGCTCACCAGGACTAGCGGGAGGTCCCAGGCCCTACGAGCAGTACTTC; cdr3_aa: CASSPGLAGGPRPYEQYF
clone_size: .; j_call: TRBJ1-4; v_call: TRBV5-7; d_call: .; cdr3_nt: TGTGCCAGCAGCCTTGGCCGGAGTGAAAAACTGTTTTTT; cdr3_aa: CASSLGRSEKLFF
clone_size: .; j_call: TRBJ2-1; v_call: TRBV7-8; d_call: .; cdr3_nt: TGTGCCAGCAGCTTAGTTCTGCGGGCCTACAATGAGCAGTTCTTC; cdr3_aa: CASSLVLRAYNEQFF
clone_size: .; j_call: TRBJ2-7; v_call: TRBV7-2; d_call: .; cdr3_nt: TGTGCCAGCAGCTTTTGGGGTGGGCACGAGCAGTACTTC; cdr3_aa: CASSFWGGHEQYF
clone_size: .; j_call: TRBJ2-3; v_call: TRBV29-1; d_call: TRBD2; cdr3_nt: TGCAGCGTCCCAGGACTAGCGGGAGGTTGGAGCCCTGTAGATACGCAGTATTTT; cdr3_aa: CSVPGLAGGWSPVDTQYF